This T cell receptor (beta chain) came from a study of T-cell memory formation after mild COVID-19. Whole-study results and caveats: CD4+ bias marked clones expanding day 15 to 37, unlike balanced contracting clones.

CDR1 is SGHRS, CDR2 YFSETQ, per germline. This CDR3 region has 16 residues. With 1 base removed from V and 2 bases from J, the gap between germline ends came to 13 bases. Each CDR3 protein is one row after TCRdb ran MiXCR on the 5' RACE reads. The table shows roughly 370,000 distinct CDR3 sequences, with roughly 15% occurring only once. This clonotype occurred a few times. What it recognizes is unknown. Sequences were obtained from PBMCs or a T cell subset sorted from them (not recorded which). The chain employs TRBV5-1 and TRBJ2-1; possible D gene TRBD1, 6 bases. This receptor was obtained from a man between 18 and 35 years old who had mild COVID-19 (a few samples of this study predate the infection). Cell type and time point are not known. The CDR3 nucleotides read TGCGCCAGCAGCTTGACCACAGGGCCACCCTACAATGAGCAGTTCTTC. Protein sequence: CASSLTTGPPYNEQFF.